Listed below are T cell receptor beta chains from one sample, sequenced in a study of cytomegalovirus exposure and HLA in healthy donors. Repertoires were generated with immunoSEQ multiplex PCR, while TCRdb's copy carries only in-frame clones and drops some. The sample lists approximately 93,000 clones, roughly 83% occurring once. Sample: PBMCs. These receptors all stem from a male donor in good health and CMV-seropositive. CDR3s include the opening cysteine and the closing phenylalanine or tryptophan. The order of the fields is V gene, clone size, J gene, D gene, CDR3 protein, CDR3 DNA. D genes are given only for firm matches. The listing skips clone size in some rows; elsewhere it reads once, few, many or a size class.

v_gene: TRBV30
abundance: -
j_gene: TRBJ1-5
d_gene: TRBD1
CDR3aa: CAWSVQGDQPQHF
CDR3nt: TGTGCCTGGAGTGTACAGGGGGATCAGCCCCAGCATTTT

v_gene: TRBV28
abundance: -
j_gene: TRBJ1-4
d_gene: -
CDR3aa: CASREGQGATNEKLFF
CDR3nt: TGTGCCAGCAGGGAGGGGCAGGGAGCAACTAATGAAAAACTGTTTTTT

v_gene: TRBV6-5
abundance: -
j_gene: TRBJ2-5
d_gene: -
CDR3aa: CASSHLGPQETQYF
CDR3nt: TGTGCCAGCAGTCATCTAGGCCCCCAAGAGACCCAGTACTTC

v_gene: TRBV7-9
abundance: once
j_gene: TRBJ2-7
d_gene: -
CDR3aa: CASSYSGAYEQYF
CDR3nt: TGTGCCAGCAGCTACTCCGGGGCCTACGAGCAGTACTTC

v_gene: TRBV2
abundance: -
j_gene: TRBJ1-1
d_gene: TRBD1
CDR3aa: CASRQGLTEAFF
CDR3nt: TGTGCCAGTAGACAGGGTCTGACTGAAGCTTTCTTT

v_gene: TRBV7-2
abundance: -
j_gene: TRBJ1-1
d_gene: TRBD1
CDR3aa: CASRPTDRVAEAFF
CDR3nt: TGTGCCAGCAGACCCACCGACAGGGTTGCTGAAGCTTTCTTT

v_gene: TRBV18
abundance: -
j_gene: TRBJ2-1
d_gene: -
CDR3aa: CASSPPGGGDYNEQFF
CDR3nt: TGTGCCAGCTCACCCCCAGGAGGGGGCGACTACAATGAGCAGTTCTTC

v_gene: TRBV30
abundance: -
j_gene: TRBJ1-2
d_gene: -
CDR3aa: CAWGAGYGYTF
CDR3nt: TGTGCCTGGGGGGCTGGCTATGGCTACACCTTC

v_gene: TRBV27
abundance: once
j_gene: TRBJ2-7
d_gene: -
CDR3aa: CASRVLQGTPIYEQYF
CDR3nt: TGTGCCAGCAGGGTCCTTCAGGGGACGCCTATCTACGAGCAGTACTTC

v_gene: TRBV19
abundance: -
j_gene: TRBJ1-6
d_gene: -
CDR3aa: CASSMQGQGWSPLHF
CDR3nt: TGTGCCAGTAGTATGCAAGGGCAGGGGTGGTCACCCCTCCACTTT

v_gene: TRBV7-9
abundance: -
j_gene: TRBJ1-1
d_gene: -
CDR3aa: CSIDSMNTEAFF
CDR3nt: TGTTCCATCGACAGCATGAACACTGAAGCTTTCTTT

v_gene: TRBV27
abundance: -
j_gene: TRBJ1-2
d_gene: TRBD1
CDR3aa: CASSWDRGQRGYTF
CDR3nt: TGTGCCAGCAGTTGGGACAGGGGGCAGCGTGGCTACACCTTC

v_gene: TRBV15
abundance: -
j_gene: TRBJ1-1
d_gene: -
CDR3aa: CATSRDLTGVMNTEAFF
CDR3nt: TGTGCCACCAGCAGAGATTTAACAGGCGTAATGAACACTGAAGCTTTCTTT

v_gene: TRBV11-2
abundance: once
j_gene: TRBJ1-2
d_gene: -
CDR3aa: CASSYERGTGYTF
CDR3nt: TGTGCCAGCAGCTATGAAAGGGGAACTGGCTACACCTTC

v_gene: TRBV4-1
abundance: -
j_gene: TRBJ1-5
d_gene: -
CDR3aa: CASSPDRDYSNQPQHF
CDR3nt: TGCGCCAGCAGCCCGGACAGAGACTATAGCAATCAGCCCCAGCATTTT

v_gene: TRBV30
abundance: few
j_gene: TRBJ1-2
d_gene: TRBD1
CDR3aa: CAWGRDREGDGYTF
CDR3nt: TGTGCCTGGGGCCGGGACAGGGAGGGTGACGGCTACACCTTC

v_gene: TRBV7-9
abundance: -
j_gene: TRBJ2-2
d_gene: TRBD1
CDR3aa: CASSLGWAGGPGELFF
CDR3nt: TGTGCCAGCAGCTTAGGCTGGGCAGGGGGCCCCGGGGAGCTGTTTTTT

v_gene: TRBV11-2
abundance: -
j_gene: TRBJ1-2
d_gene: -
CDR3aa: CASSLGQGSVAGGYTF
CDR3nt: TGTGCCAGCAGCTTGGGCCAGGGCTCAGTTGCAGGGGGCTACACCTTC

v_gene: TRBV11-2
abundance: -
j_gene: TRBJ2-7
d_gene: TRBD1
CDR3aa: CASSLVRGTGLYEQYF
CDR3nt: TGTGCCAGCAGCTTAGTTAGGGGGACAGGGTTGTACGAGCAGTACTTC

v_gene: TRBV7-9
abundance: -
j_gene: TRBJ1-1
d_gene: -
CDR3aa: CASGPSGSNTEAFF
CDR3nt: TGTGCCAGCGGACCCTCCGGGAGCAACACTGAAGCTTTCTTT

v_gene: TRBV2
abundance: once
j_gene: TRBJ2-1
d_gene: TRBD2
CDR3aa: CASEGLAGSYNEQFF
CDR3nt: TGTGCCAGTGAGGGACTAGCGGGGTCCTACAATGAGCAGTTCTTC

v_gene: TRBV7-3
abundance: once
j_gene: TRBJ2-5
d_gene: TRBD2
CDR3aa: CASSPGAGVETQYF
CDR3nt: TGTGCCAGCAGCCCTGGAGCGGGGGTGGAGACCCAGTACTTC

v_gene: TRBV27
abundance: -
j_gene: TRBJ1-6
d_gene: -
CDR3aa: CASSPPDRFSPLHF
CDR3nt: TGTGCCAGCAGTCCCCCGGACAGATTTTCACCCCTCCACTTT

v_gene: TRBV30
abundance: -
j_gene: TRBJ1-2
d_gene: -
CDR3aa: CAWTDSVVWNGYTF
CDR3nt: TGTGCCTGGACGGACAGCGTAGTTTGGAACGGCTACACCTTC

v_gene: TRBV30
abundance: -
j_gene: TRBJ2-7
d_gene: TRBD1
CDR3aa: CAWSPGQGHSYEQYF
CDR3nt: TGTGCCTGGAGTCCGGGACAGGGGCACTCCTACGAGCAGTACTTC

v_gene: TRBV7-6
abundance: -
j_gene: TRBJ2-6
d_gene: -
CDR3aa: CASSLSAGPPGANVLTF
CDR3nt: TGTGCCAGCAGCTTAAGTGCGGGGCCCCCTGGGGCCAACGTCCTGACTTTC

v_gene: TRBV9
abundance: -
j_gene: TRBJ2-7
d_gene: TRBD2
CDR3aa: CASSGGGGPYEQYF
CDR3nt: TGTGCCAGCAGCGGAGGCGGGGGTCCCTACGAGCAGTACTTC

v_gene: TRBV10-3
abundance: -
j_gene: TRBJ1-5
d_gene: TRBD1
CDR3aa: CAISSGGSNQPQHF
CDR3nt: TGTGCCATCAGCTCAGGGGGAAGCAATCAGCCCCAGCATTTT

v_gene: TRBV29-1
abundance: once
j_gene: TRBJ2-2
d_gene: TRBD1
CDR3aa: CSAGTVVNTGELFF
CDR3nt: TGCAGCGCTGGGACAGTAGTGAACACCGGGGAGCTGTTTTTT

v_gene: TRBV28
abundance: -
j_gene: TRBJ1-4
d_gene: TRBD1
CDR3aa: CASSSQGAREKLFF
CDR3nt: TGTGCCAGCAGTTCCCAGGGGGCGCGTGAAAAACTGTTTTTT

v_gene: TRBV4-1
abundance: -
j_gene: TRBJ1-4
d_gene: TRBD1
CDR3aa: CASSLPRTGFRSNEKLFF
CDR3nt: TGCGCCAGCAGCCTTCCTCGGACAGGTTTTCGGAGTAATGAAAAACTGTTTTTT

v_gene: TRBV7-9
abundance: -
j_gene: TRBJ2-1
d_gene: -
CDR3aa: CASSLRLNGRGEQFF
CDR3nt: TGTGCCAGCAGCTTAAGGTTGAACGGGCGGGGAGAGCAGTTCTTC

v_gene: TRBV5-1
abundance: few
j_gene: TRBJ2-3
d_gene: -
CDR3aa: CASSLAVSFSTDTQYF
CDR3nt: TGCGCCAGCAGCTTGGCAGTCAGTTTTAGCACAGATACGCAGTATTTT

v_gene: TRBV6-6
abundance: -
j_gene: TRBJ2-2
d_gene: TRBD1
CDR3aa: CASRQGPNTGELFF
CDR3nt: TGTGCCAGTCGACAGGGTCCCAACACCGGGGAGCTGTTTTTT

v_gene: TRBV4-1
abundance: -
j_gene: TRBJ1-5
d_gene: TRBD1
CDR3aa: CASSQQGRQGGQPQHF
CDR3nt: TGCGCCAGCAGCCAACAGGGCCGACAGGGAGGACAGCCCCAGCATTTT

v_gene: TRBV6-1
abundance: -
j_gene: TRBJ2-3
d_gene: TRBD2
CDR3aa: CASSEWGTRVSGYTQYF
CDR3nt: TGTGCCAGCAGTGAATGGGGAACCCGGGTTAGCGGGTATACGCAGTATTTT

v_gene: TRBV4-1
abundance: -
j_gene: TRBJ2-3
d_gene: TRBD2
CDR3aa: CASSPRTSGGQDTQYF
CDR3nt: TGCGCCAGCAGCCCCCGGACTAGCGGGGGCCAAGATACGCAGTATTTT

v_gene: TRBV25-1
abundance: once
j_gene: TRBJ2-3
d_gene: TRBD1
CDR3aa: CASSDPGQASTDTQYF
CDR3nt: TGTGCCAGCAGTGATCCGGGACAGGCTAGCACAGATACGCAGTATTTT

v_gene: TRBV30
abundance: -
j_gene: TRBJ1-1
d_gene: -
CDR3aa: CAWRNMGVGNTEAFF
CDR3nt: TGTGCCTGGAGAAACATGGGAGTGGGGAACACTGAAGCTTTCTTT

v_gene: TRBV6-1
abundance: -
j_gene: TRBJ2-2
d_gene: -
CDR3aa: CASSALLRTGELFF
CDR3nt: TGTGCCAGCAGTGCGCTTTTGCGCACCGGGGAGCTGTTTTTT

v_gene: TRBV7-3
abundance: -
j_gene: TRBJ2-1
d_gene: TRBD2
CDR3aa: CASSLSSGGVNEQFF
CDR3nt: TGTGCCAGCAGCTTATCTAGCGGGGGGGTAAATGAGCAGTTCTTC

v_gene: TRBV28
abundance: -
j_gene: TRBJ1-5
d_gene: TRBD1
CDR3aa: CASSGGTVNQPQHF
CDR3nt: TGTGCCAGCAGCGGAGGGACAGTCAATCAGCCCCAGCATTTT

v_gene: TRBV2
abundance: few
j_gene: TRBJ2-3
d_gene: -
CDR3aa: CASSLDRSPDTQYF
CDR3nt: TGTGCCAGCAGTCTCGACAGGTCCCCAGATACGCAGTATTTT

v_gene: TRBV5-5
abundance: -
j_gene: TRBJ1-2
d_gene: TRBD1
CDR3aa: CASSSRQGALYGYTF
CDR3nt: TGTGCCAGCAGCTCTCGACAGGGGGCTCTCTATGGCTACACCTTC

v_gene: TRBV11-3
abundance: -
j_gene: TRBJ1-2
d_gene: -
CDR3aa: CASSSPRVYGYTF
CDR3nt: TGTGCCAGCAGCTCCCCGAGGGTCTATGGCTACACCTTC

v_gene: TRBV5-1
abundance: -
j_gene: TRBJ2-2
d_gene: TRBD1
CDR3aa: CASSRTGLGTGELFF
CDR3nt: TGCGCCAGCAGCAGGACAGGGCTCGGCACCGGGGAGCTGTTTTTT

v_gene: TRBV2
abundance: -
j_gene: TRBJ1-2
d_gene: -
CDR3aa: CARGAYGYTF
CDR3nt: TGTGCCAGGGGGGCCTATGGCTACACCTTC